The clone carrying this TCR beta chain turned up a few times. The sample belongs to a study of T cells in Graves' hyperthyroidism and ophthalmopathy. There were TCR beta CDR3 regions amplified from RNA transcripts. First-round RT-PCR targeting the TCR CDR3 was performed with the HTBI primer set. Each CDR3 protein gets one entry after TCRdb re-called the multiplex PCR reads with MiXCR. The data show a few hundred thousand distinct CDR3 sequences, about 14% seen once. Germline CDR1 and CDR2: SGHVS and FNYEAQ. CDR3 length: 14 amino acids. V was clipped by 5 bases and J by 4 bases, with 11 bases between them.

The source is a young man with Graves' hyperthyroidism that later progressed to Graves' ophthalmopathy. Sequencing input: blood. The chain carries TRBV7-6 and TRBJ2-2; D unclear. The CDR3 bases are TGTGCCAGCAGCCAGTACCCGGGCACCGGGGAGCTGTTTTTT. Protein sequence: CASSQYPGTGELFF.